This note documents a single T cell receptor beta chain sequence. Its specificity is unknown. The treatment denotes: oral pan-JAK inhibitor, 5-10 mg twice daily. It was from alopecia areata patients that lesional scalp punch biopsies and peripheral blood were collected. V lost 1 base to trimming and J lost 3 bases, with 16 bases between them. Germline V gives CDR1 KGHSH, CDR2 LQKENI. This CDR3 has 17 residues. It was cDNA, reverse transcribed from extracted RNA, that served as the sequencing template. Clones were read by immunoSEQ multiplex PCR, and TCRdb kept only the in-frame ones, dropping some. The data contain roughly 230,000 clones, 40% to 45% of them singletons. The entry originates in a study of CD8+ T cells in alopecia areata. Across the study: Severity was scored as percentage of affected scalp area in treated patients.

Findings and caveats of the study: Between patients, shared TCR sequences were less clear than in mice. This was possibly due in part to HLA diversity in the patient population.

This sequence joins TRBV18 and TRBJ1-5; tentative D call: TRBD1 (6 bases). This specimen was CD4+ T cells sorted from blood, taken at approximately week 36, from a patient treated with tofacitinib. This TCR was recovered from a human donor with alopecia areata. CDR3 coding DNA: TGTGCCAGCTCACCACAACCTAACCGGGACATCAATCAGCCCCAGCATTTT. Translating gives CASSPQPNRDINQPQHF.